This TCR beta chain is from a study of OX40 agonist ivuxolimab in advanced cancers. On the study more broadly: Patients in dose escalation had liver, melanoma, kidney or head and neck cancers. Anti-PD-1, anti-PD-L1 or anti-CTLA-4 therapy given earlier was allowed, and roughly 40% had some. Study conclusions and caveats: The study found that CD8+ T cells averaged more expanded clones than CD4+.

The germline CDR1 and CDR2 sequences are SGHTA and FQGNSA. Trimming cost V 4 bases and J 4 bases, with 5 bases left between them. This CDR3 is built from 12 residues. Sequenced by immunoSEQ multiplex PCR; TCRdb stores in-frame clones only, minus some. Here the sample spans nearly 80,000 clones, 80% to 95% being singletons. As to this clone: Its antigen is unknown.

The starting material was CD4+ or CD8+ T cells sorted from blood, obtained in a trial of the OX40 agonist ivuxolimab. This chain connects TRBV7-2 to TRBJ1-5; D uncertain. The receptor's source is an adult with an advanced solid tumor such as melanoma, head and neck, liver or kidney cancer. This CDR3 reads CASSSMNQPQHF. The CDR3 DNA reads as TGTGCCAGCAGCTCCATGAATCAGCCCCAGCATTTT.